A selection of T cell receptor beta chains follows, all from one sample in a study of T cells in Graves' hyperthyroidism and ophthalmopathy. TCRdb itself ran the multiplex PCR reads through MiXCR, one entry per CDR3 protein. The table lists fewer than 750,000 distinct CDR3 sequences, about 14% of them singletons. Input material: blood. These receptors all come from a woman aged 45 to 65 with Graves' ophthalmopathy. The CDR3 runs from the conserved cysteine through the conserved F or W. A D gene is named only where the DNA matches it firmly. Clone size is not always given. Where it is, it says once, few, many or a class for expanded clones.

abundance: few
j_gene: TRBJ2-7
d_gene: .
v_gene: TRBV5-1
CDR3aa: CASSLAQGNTYEQYF
CDR3nt: TGCGCCAGCAGCTTGGCCCAGGGGAACACATACGAGCAGTACTTC

abundance: .
j_gene: TRBJ2-1
d_gene: TRBD2
v_gene: TRBV20-1
CDR3aa: CSARDHLAGSRGEQFF
CDR3nt: TGCAGTGCTAGAGATCACCTAGCGGGGTCTCGAGGGGAGCAGTTCTTC

abundance: few
j_gene: TRBJ1-2
d_gene: .
v_gene: TRBV4-2
CDR3aa: CASSQDQQGLIYGYTF
CDR3nt: TGTGCCAGCAGCCAAGACCAACAGGGTCTAATCTATGGCTACACCTTC

abundance: many
j_gene: TRBJ1-5
d_gene: TRBD1
v_gene: TRBV7-8
CDR3aa: CASSLVGQVNQPQHF
CDR3nt: TGTGCCAGCAGCTTAGTAGGACAGGTCAATCAGCCCCAGCATTTT

abundance: few
j_gene: TRBJ2-1
d_gene: TRBD2
v_gene: TRBV4-2
CDR3aa: CASSPQGLVLSYNEQFF
CDR3nt: TGTGCCAGCAGCCCCCAGGGACTAGTCCTCTCCTACAATGAGCAGTTCTTC

abundance: many
j_gene: TRBJ2-1
d_gene: TRBD1
v_gene: TRBV20-1
CDR3aa: CSARDRDSSYNEQFF
CDR3nt: TGCAGTGCTAGAGACCGGGACAGCTCCTACAATGAGCAGTTCTTC

abundance: .
j_gene: TRBJ2-2
d_gene: TRBD1
v_gene: TRBV6-1
CDR3aa: CASKGTGPTGELFF
CDR3nt: TGTGCCAGCAAAGGGACAGGCCCGACCGGGGAGCTGTTTTTT

abundance: few
j_gene: TRBJ2-7
d_gene: TRBD2
v_gene: TRBV5-1
CDR3aa: CASSLVLAGVKEQYF
CDR3nt: TGCGCCAGCAGCTTGGTTCTAGCGGGAGTCAAAGAGCAGTACTTC

abundance: few
j_gene: TRBJ2-1
d_gene: .
v_gene: TRBV28
CDR3aa: CASTPGIGVNEQFF
CDR3nt: TGTGCCAGCACTCCCGGTATCGGGGTCAATGAGCAGTTCTTC

abundance: few
j_gene: TRBJ2-3
d_gene: .
v_gene: TRBV4-2
CDR3aa: CASSPLALGSTDTQYF
CDR3nt: TGTGCCAGCAGCCCCCTGGCACTAGGCTCCACAGATACGCAGTATTTT

abundance: many
j_gene: TRBJ1-1
d_gene: .
v_gene: TRBV20-1
CDR3aa: CSADRSMNTEAFF
CDR3nt: TGCAGTGCCGACAGATCCATGAACACTGAAGCTTTCTTT

abundance: .
j_gene: TRBJ1-6
d_gene: .
v_gene: TRBV6-1
CDR3aa: CASRHTGLDDSPLHF
CDR3nt: TGTGCCAGCAGGCATACAGGGCTGGACGATTCACCCCTCCACTTT

abundance: .
j_gene: TRBJ1-2
d_gene: .
v_gene: TRBV20-1
CDR3aa: CSPTAGTNYGYTF
CDR3nt: TGCAGTCCCACGGCTGGGACTAACTATGGCTACACCTTC

abundance: many
j_gene: TRBJ2-1
d_gene: TRBD2
v_gene: TRBV7-2
CDR3aa: CASSFSSGRANEQFF
CDR3nt: TGTGCCAGCAGCTTCTCTAGCGGGAGGGCCAATGAGCAGTTCTTC

abundance: once
j_gene: TRBJ2-1
d_gene: .
v_gene: TRBV19
CDR3aa: CASKRIGSEQFF
CDR3nt: TGTGCCAGTAAAAGAATAGGCTCTGAGCAGTTCTTC

abundance: many
j_gene: TRBJ2-5
d_gene: TRBD2
v_gene: TRBV30
CDR3aa: CAWSVAGALGETQYF
CDR3nt: TGTGCCTGGAGTGTGGCGGGAGCACTTGGAGAGACCCAGTACTTC

abundance: many
j_gene: TRBJ2-1
d_gene: .
v_gene: TRBV7-9
CDR3aa: CASSLSGDHNEQFF
CDR3nt: TGTGCCAGCAGCCTCTCGGGGGATCACAATGAGCAGTTCTTC

abundance: .
j_gene: TRBJ2-7
d_gene: .
v_gene: TRBV4-2
CDR3aa: CASSRTAHYEQYF
CDR3nt: TGTGCCAGCAGCCGGACAGCACACTACGAGCAGTACTTC

abundance: .
j_gene: TRBJ1-2
d_gene: .
v_gene: TRBV18
CDR3aa: CASSPTRGETNYGYTF
CDR3nt: TGTGCCAGCTCACCAACCAGGGGCGAAACTAACTATGGCTACACCTTC

abundance: .
j_gene: TRBJ1-2
d_gene: .
v_gene: TRBV19
CDR3aa: CASQAVLSGYTF
CDR3nt: TGTGCCAGCCAGGCCGTATTGAGTGGCTACACCTTC

abundance: many
j_gene: TRBJ1-1
d_gene: .
v_gene: TRBV28
CDR3aa: CASSFFATDLPYTEAFF
CDR3nt: TGTGCCAGCAGTTTTTTCGCAACAGACCTTCCGTACACTGAAGCTTTCTTT

abundance: many
j_gene: TRBJ1-3
d_gene: .
v_gene: TRBV20-1
CDR3aa: CSARLAENTIYF
CDR3nt: TGCAGTGCTCGACTGGCGGAGAACACCATATATTTT

abundance: few
j_gene: TRBJ2-1
d_gene: TRBD2
v_gene: TRBV6-2/TRBV6-3
CDR3aa: CASSPYGGSNEQFF
CDR3nt: TGTGCCAGCAGCCCCTACGGGGGGAGCAATGAGCAGTTCTTC

abundance: many
j_gene: TRBJ2-7
d_gene: .
v_gene: TRBV27
CDR3aa: CASSFGGGHNSYEQYF
CDR3nt: TGTGCCAGCAGTTTTGGGGGGGGCCACAACTCCTACGAGCAGTACTTC

abundance: many
j_gene: TRBJ2-3
d_gene: TRBD2
v_gene: TRBV20-1
CDR3aa: CSAHNPTSGNTDTQYF
CDR3nt: TGCAGTGCCCACAACCCGACTAGCGGGAATACAGATACGCAGTATTTT

abundance: .
j_gene: TRBJ2-7
d_gene: TRBD2
v_gene: TRBV6-2/TRBV6-3
CDR3aa: CASSTFRTSGSYEQYF
CDR3nt: TGTGCCAGCAGTACATTCCGGACTAGCGGGTCTTACGAGCAGTACTTC

abundance: few
j_gene: TRBJ2-4
d_gene: .
v_gene: TRBV4-1
CDR3aa: CASSLDGPVYF
CDR3nt: TGCGCCAGCAGCCTGGATGGCCCGGTGTACTTC

abundance: few
j_gene: TRBJ2-3
d_gene: .
v_gene: TRBV29-1
CDR3aa: CSVVSRADEGDTQYF
CDR3nt: TGCAGCGTTGTTAGTAGGGCCGACGAAGGGGATACGCAGTATTTT

abundance: many
j_gene: TRBJ2-2
d_gene: TRBD2
v_gene: TRBV7-2
CDR3aa: CASSSPLLAGDTGELFF
CDR3nt: TGTGCCAGCAGCTCCCCTCTGCTAGCGGGGGACACCGGGGAGCTGTTTTTT

abundance: few
j_gene: TRBJ2-1
d_gene: .
v_gene: TRBV11-3
CDR3aa: CASSLGIQRQFF
CDR3nt: TGTGCCAGCAGCTTAGGGATACAGAGGCAGTTCTTC

abundance: few
j_gene: TRBJ1-2
d_gene: .
v_gene: TRBV6-1
CDR3aa: CASTSGQGYGYTF
CDR3nt: TGTGCCAGCACTTCGGGGCAGGGGTATGGCTACACCTTC

abundance: many
j_gene: TRBJ2-3
d_gene: .
v_gene: TRBV6-2/TRBV6-3
CDR3aa: CASSSRSSDRSTDTQYF
CDR3nt: TGTGCCAGCAGTTCCCGAAGTTCCGACAGAAGCACAGATACGCAGTATTTT

abundance: few
j_gene: TRBJ1-5
d_gene: .
v_gene: TRBV18
CDR3aa: CASTRDGGQPQHF
CDR3nt: TGTGCCAGCACCCGGGACGGTGGCCAGCCCCAGCATTTT

abundance: many
j_gene: TRBJ2-7
d_gene: .
v_gene: TRBV27
CDR3aa: CASRLTRMSSYEQYF
CDR3nt: TGTGCCAGCAGATTGACGCGGATGAGCTCCTACGAGCAGTACTTC

abundance: .
j_gene: TRBJ2-2
d_gene: TRBD2
v_gene: TRBV4-3
CDR3aa: CASSLRPGGGTGELFF
CDR3nt: TGCGCCAGCAGCCTACGCCCGGGGGGTGGTACCGGGGAGCTGTTTTTT

abundance: few
j_gene: TRBJ1-4
d_gene: .
v_gene: TRBV5-4
CDR3aa: CATARGSDGEKLFF
CDR3nt: TGTGCCACCGCTCGGGGGTCGGACGGAGAAAAACTGTTTTTT

abundance: many
j_gene: TRBJ2-5
d_gene: TRBD2
v_gene: TRBV29-1
CDR3aa: CSVAVGGRAGETQYF
CDR3nt: TGCAGCGTTGCTGTCGGTGGGAGGGCCGGGGAGACCCAGTACTTC

abundance: many
j_gene: TRBJ1-1
d_gene: .
v_gene: TRBV28
CDR3aa: CASSTTVRNTEAFF
CDR3nt: TGTGCCAGCAGCACAACAGTAAGGAACACTGAAGCTTTCTTT

abundance: few
j_gene: TRBJ1-1
d_gene: .
v_gene: TRBV19
CDR3aa: CASQRGGRQVNTEAFF
CDR3nt: TGTGCCAGTCAAAGGGGGGGGAGACAAGTGAACACTGAAGCTTTCTTT

abundance: many
j_gene: TRBJ1-1
d_gene: .
v_gene: TRBV12-3/TRBV12-4
CDR3aa: CASSLILNTEAFF
CDR3nt: TGTGCCAGCAGCTTAATACTGAACACTGAAGCTTTCTTT

abundance: many
j_gene: TRBJ2-7
d_gene: TRBD2
v_gene: TRBV7-2
CDR3aa: CASSFLAGGEQYF
CDR3nt: TGTGCCAGCAGCTTTCTAGCGGGAGGCGAGCAGTACTTC